The 17 T cell receptor beta chains in this list originate from one sample, sequenced in a study of beta chain features in type 1 diabetes (dated by TCRdb to 2016 to 2018). The library was obtained by the immunoSEQ multiplex PCR assay. All of the isolated RNA was reverse transcribed with the High Capacity cDNA Reverse Transcription Kit, so expressed TCRB transcripts were sequenced. Not all clones reach the TCRdb copy of this immuneACCESS table, which keeps in-frame sequences only. Checked studies attribute under half of the gap to unresolved V genes and leave the rest unexplained. The sample records around 26,000 clones, 68% of which are singletons. The ten largest make up about 1% of the sample. Their recognized antigens are unknown. Study-wide conclusions, independent of this receptor: Type 1 diabetes patients showed a moderate but significant shortening of TCRB CDR3 length in all four CD4+ subsets.

The sample comprised stem cell memory CD4+ T cells from blood. The cell subset or site label of this sample denotes: stem cell-like memory CD4+ T cells. These receptors came from a woman in her thirties or forties with type 1 diabetes.

The chain joins TRBV7-2 to TRBJ2-2; 7 bases line up with TRBD1. Trimming took 4 bases from V and 4 from J; bases not matched to a gene: 6. This CDR3 spans 15 amino acids. Germline CDR1 and CDR2: SGHTA and FQGNSA. CDR3 DNA sequence: TGTGCCAGCAGCTCTACAGGGGAAGGCACCGGGGAGCTGTTTTTT. Encoded protein: CASSSTGEGTGELFF.

Notes on this clone: A junction boundary mismatches the germline segment, possibly from a read error. V gene TRBV7-9 combines with J gene TRBJ2-1; no reliable D call. CDR1 SEHNR and CDR2 FQNEAQ come from the germline V gene (reference sequence). The CDR3 consists of 13 residues. CDR3 residues: CASSQDRDTEQFF. In nucleotides, the CDR3 is TGCGCCAGCAGCCAAGATAGAGACACTGAGCAGTTCTTC.

This chain connects TRBV4-1 to TRBJ1-2, with D uncertain. The length of the CDR3 is 14 residues. The germline V gene encodes CDR1 MGHRA and CDR2 YSYEKL. V shed 0 bases and J shed 4 bases, with 9 bases lying between them. The CDR3 nucleotides read TGCGCCAGCAGCCAAGATCACGGTTTCTATGGCTACACCTTC. This codes for CASSQDHGFYGYTF.

The CDR3 nucleotides are TGTGCCAGCAGTTCCCCAGGGGCGTCTAGCACAGATACGCAGTATTTT. Encoded protein: CASSSPGASSTDTQYF. The rearrangement joins TRBV28 to TRBJ2-3; the D gene is possibly TRBD1 (6 bases). In germline, CDR1 is MDHEN, CDR2 SYDVKM. The CDR3 is 16 residues long. V lost 4 bases and J lost 0, with 14 bases in between.

J is TRBJ2-5 and V is TRBV5-5; TRBD1 might be the D (6 bases). Trimming shortened V by 4 bases and J by 4 bases, and 11 bases separated the two germline ends. The CDR3 sequence is 13 residues long. The V gene's germline CDR1 is SGHKS and CDR2 YYEKEE (reference sequence). The CDR3 coding sequence is TGTGCCAGCAGCCCTGGGACACGAGAGACCCAGTACTTC. Its translation: CASSPGTRETQYF.

V usage is TRBV7-2 and J usage is TRBJ2-7, with unresolved D. CDR1 and CDR2 from the germline V gene are SGHTA and FQGNSA. V gave up 4 bases and J gave up 3 bases, with 7 bases separating them. The CDR3 covers 12 residues. CDR3 nucleotides: TGTGCCAGCAGCTCCTCTTACTACGAGCAGTACTTC. It yields the protein CASSSSYYEQYF.

This chain uses TRBV5-8 with TRBJ2-1; 11 positions agree with TRBD2. Germline CDR1 and CDR2: SGHTS and YDEGEE. The CDR3 runs 17 residues. The junction had 6 bases not matched to a gene; V was cut back by 4 bases and J by 0 bases. The CDR3 here is CASSLTGTSGSYNEQFF. CDR3 coding DNA: TGTGCCAGCAGCCTTACCGGGACTAGCGGCTCCTACAATGAGCAGTTCTTC.

This clone was seen a handful of times. V and J are TRBV7-2 and TRBJ1-1, with D possibly TRBD1 on 6 matching bases. The CDR3 spans 14 residues. Trimming removed 1 base from V and 6 bases from J, with 12 bases in between. Looked up from germline, CDR1 is SGHTA and CDR2 is FQGNSA. The CDR3 coding sequence is TGTGCCAGCAGCTTAGGGGGGACAAGGGCTGAAGCTTTCTTT. Residues: CASSLGGTRAEAFF.

The DNA of the CDR3 is TGTGCCAGCTCACCAAAGACTAGCGAGGGGAAGGAGCTGTTTTTT. Translation gives CASSPKTSEGKELFF. This sequence joins TRBV18 and TRBJ2-2; TRBD2 aligns across 8 bases. Germline CDR1 reads KGHSH; CDR2 reads LQKENI. V lost 2 bases, J lost 10 bases, and 9 bases stayed unmatched. CDR3 size: 15 residues.

The genes are TRBV6-6 and TRBJ2-1; D unclear. Germline CDR1 and CDR2: MNHNY and SVGAGI (reference sequence). Trimming stripped 3 bases from V and 7 bases from J, with 13 bases between. The CDR3 consists of 14 residues. The CDR3 region is CASSYDSVLNEQFF. The CDR3 coding sequence is TGTGCCAGCAGTTATGATTCGGTCCTAAATGAGCAGTTCTTC.

The gene calls are TRBV6-5 and TRBJ1-2; D not resolved. V dropped 7 bases and J dropped 8 bases, with 14 bases sitting between them. The V gene's germline CDR1 is MNHEY and CDR2 SVGAGI. The CDR3 is 12 amino acids. The DNA of the CDR3 is TGTGCCAGCACCAATCCCGGAGGCGGCTACACCTTC. Translating gives CASTNPGGGYTF.

This sequence joins TRBV19 and TRBJ1-1; TRBD1 matches at 10 bases. This CDR3 has 17 amino acids. V dropped 4 bases and J dropped 0; count of bases not matched to a gene: 8. CDR1 is LNHDA, CDR2 SQIVND, per germline (reference sequence). The CDR3 DNA reads TGTGCCAGTAGTAAAGGAGGGACAGGGGCCCTGAACACTGAAGCTTTCTTT. Protein sequence: CASSKGGTGALNTEAFF.

This clone was counted only a few times. The V and J genes are TRBV6-5 and TRBJ2-1; TRBD1 matches at 11 bases. CDR1 and CDR2 (germline): MNHEY, SVGAGI. After removal of 8 bases from V and 7 bases from J, the junction contained 7 bases not matched to a gene. The CDR3 extends over 14 amino acids. The CDR3 region is CASGTGQGANEQFF. The CDR3, as DNA: TGTGCCAGCGGCACTGGACAGGGGGCGAATGAGCAGTTCTTC.

Note on this clone: An end of the junction does not agree with germline; a read error may underlie this. V and J are TRBV6-5 and TRBJ1-5; D is possibly TRBD1 (6 bases). The V gene's germline CDR1 is MNHEY and CDR2 SVGAGI. This CDR3 region has 15 residues. The CDR3 spells CASSNSGASNQPQHF. For the CDR3, the DNA is TGTGCCAGCAGTAACTCAGGGGCCAGCAATCAGCCCCAGCATTTT.

This clone was recorded only once. V usage is TRBV5-1 and J usage is TRBJ1-4, with 7 bases aligning to TRBD1. Germline loops: CDR1 SGHRS, CDR2 YFSETQ. The trim removed 4 bases at V and 7 bases at J, leaving 10 bases unmatched. This CDR3 has 15 amino acids. CDR3 in amino acids: CASSLPGTDPEKLFF. The CDR3 bases are TGCGCCAGCAGCCTCCCCGGGACAGATCCTGAAAAACTGTTTTTT.

The chain couples TRBV2 to TRBJ1-5; D may be TRBD1 (5 bases). The CDR3 covers 14 residues. Trimming removed 3 bases at V and 6 bases at J, with 12 bases between. Germline V lookup: CDR1 SNHLY, CDR2 FYNNEI. CDR3 nucleotide sequence: TGTGCCAGCAGTGAGGGGGGAAGCGGTCAGCCCCAGCATTTT. Amino acid sequence: CASSEGGSGQPQHF.

The chain is built from TRBV6-6 and TRBJ1-5; D remains unclear. Trimming stripped 4 bases from V and 5 bases from J, with 6 bases between. The CDR3 runs 12 residues. CDR1 is MNHNY, CDR2 SVGAGI, per germline (reference sequence). The CDR3 loop reads CASSSPDQPQHF. Written as DNA, the CDR3 is TGTGCCAGCAGTTCGCCGGATCAGCCCCAGCATTTT.